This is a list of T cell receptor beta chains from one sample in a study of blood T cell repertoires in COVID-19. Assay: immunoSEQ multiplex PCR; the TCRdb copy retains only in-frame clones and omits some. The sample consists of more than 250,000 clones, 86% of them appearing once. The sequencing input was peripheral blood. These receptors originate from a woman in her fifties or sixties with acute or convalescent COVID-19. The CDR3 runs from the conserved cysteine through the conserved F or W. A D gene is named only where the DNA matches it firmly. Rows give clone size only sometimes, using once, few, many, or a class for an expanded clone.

CDR3aa: CASSLRTSGNTGELFF
CDR3nt: TGTGCCAGCAGCCTACGGACTAGCGGGAACACCGGGGAGCTGTTTTTT
d_gene: TRBD2
v_gene: TRBV11-2
abundance: NA
j_gene: TRBJ2-2

CDR3aa: CSVAYTGIQETQYF
CDR3nt: TGCAGCGTTGCTTATACAGGGATCCAAGAGACCCAGTACTTC
d_gene: NA
v_gene: TRBV29-1
abundance: NA
j_gene: TRBJ2-5

CDR3aa: CSVVDRGSSYEQYF
CDR3nt: TGCAGCGTTGTGGACAGGGGCAGTTCCTACGAGCAGTACTTC
d_gene: TRBD1
v_gene: TRBV29-1
abundance: NA
j_gene: TRBJ2-7

CDR3aa: CASSRTSYNEQFF
CDR3nt: TGTGCCAGCTCTCGGACATCGTACAATGAGCAGTTCTTC
d_gene: NA
v_gene: TRBV6-5
abundance: few
j_gene: TRBJ2-1

CDR3aa: CASVQGRYSNQPQHF
CDR3nt: TGTGCCAGCGTTCAGGGGCGGTATAGCAATCAGCCCCAGCATTTT
d_gene: NA
v_gene: TRBV28
abundance: NA
j_gene: TRBJ1-5

CDR3aa: CASSQQGENTEAFF
CDR3nt: TGTGCCAGCAGTCAACAGGGAGAGAACACTGAAGCTTTCTTT
d_gene: NA
v_gene: TRBV6-6
abundance: NA
j_gene: TRBJ1-1

CDR3aa: CARDFPTHNEQFF
CDR3nt: TGTGCCAGGGACTTCCCTACCCACAATGAGCAGTTCTTC
d_gene: NA
v_gene: TRBV2
abundance: NA
j_gene: TRBJ2-1

CDR3aa: CASSQPPDRGSEKLFF
CDR3nt: TGTGCCAGCAGCCAGCCCCCGGACAGGGGAAGTGAAAAACTGTTTTTT
d_gene: TRBD1
v_gene: TRBV7-9
abundance: NA
j_gene: TRBJ1-4

CDR3aa: CASMPAFRSTGELFF
CDR3nt: TGTGCCAGTATGCCCGCGTTCCGAAGCACCGGGGAGCTGTTTTTT
d_gene: NA
v_gene: TRBV19
abundance: NA
j_gene: TRBJ2-2

CDR3aa: CASSKTSFIETQYF
CDR3nt: TGTGCCAGTAGTAAGACTAGCTTCATCGAGACCCAGTACTTC
d_gene: TRBD2
v_gene: TRBV19
abundance: NA
j_gene: TRBJ2-5

CDR3aa: CASSTRSATNEKLFF
CDR3nt: TGCGCCAGCAGCACCCGGTCTGCAACTAATGAAAAACTGTTTTTT
d_gene: NA
v_gene: TRBV5-1
abundance: once
j_gene: TRBJ1-4

CDR3aa: CASSVGGEETQYF
CDR3nt: TGTGCCAGTAGTGTGGGGGGGGAAGAGACCCAGTACTTC
d_gene: TRBD2
v_gene: TRBV19
abundance: NA
j_gene: TRBJ2-5

CDR3aa: CASSSGQSTYNSPLHF
CDR3nt: TGTGCCAGCAGCTCGGGACAGTCGACCTATAATTCACCCCTCCACTTT
d_gene: TRBD1
v_gene: TRBV7-8
abundance: NA
j_gene: TRBJ1-6

CDR3aa: CSVYLGQTNTEAFF
CDR3nt: TGCAGCGTTTATCTTGGACAAACGAACACTGAAGCTTTCTTT
d_gene: NA
v_gene: TRBV29-1
abundance: NA
j_gene: TRBJ1-1

CDR3aa: CASSLVTGGLSGNTIYF
CDR3nt: TGCGCCAGCAGCTTGGTGACAGGCGGACTCTCTGGAAACACCATATATTTT
d_gene: NA
v_gene: TRBV5-1
abundance: NA
j_gene: TRBJ1-3

CDR3aa: CASSSPRNTEAFF
CDR3nt: TGTGCCAGCAGTTCCCCCAGGAACACTGAAGCTTTCTTT
d_gene: NA
v_gene: TRBV7-6
abundance: NA
j_gene: TRBJ1-1

CDR3aa: CASSQALGIRETQYF
CDR3nt: TGCGCCAGCAGCCAAGCACTCGGGATCCGAGAGACCCAGTACTTC
d_gene: NA
v_gene: TRBV4-3
abundance: NA
j_gene: TRBJ2-5

CDR3aa: CATSPGNSNQPQHF
CDR3nt: TGTGCCACCAGTCCGGGAAATAGCAATCAGCCCCAGCATTTT
d_gene: NA
v_gene: TRBV24-1
abundance: few
j_gene: TRBJ1-5

CDR3aa: CASSLQGRQPQHF
CDR3nt: TGTGCCAGCAGTCTACAGGGGCGGCAGCCCCAGCATTTT
d_gene: TRBD1
v_gene: TRBV12-3/TRBV12-4
abundance: NA
j_gene: TRBJ1-5

CDR3aa: CASSLGRWDTEAFF
CDR3nt: TGTGCCAGCAGTTTGGGCAGGTGGGACACTGAAGCTTTCTTT
d_gene: NA
v_gene: TRBV28
abundance: NA
j_gene: TRBJ1-1

CDR3aa: CASSSTSGLTDTQYF
CDR3nt: TGCGCCAGCAGCTCCACTAGCGGGCTCACAGATACGCAGTATTTT
d_gene: TRBD2
v_gene: TRBV5-1
abundance: NA
j_gene: TRBJ2-3

CDR3aa: CASSQLAVAYEQYF
CDR3nt: TGTGCCAGCAGCCAACTAGCGGTTGCCTACGAGCAGTACTTC
d_gene: TRBD2
v_gene: TRBV3-1/TRBV3-2
abundance: NA
j_gene: TRBJ2-7

CDR3aa: CASSTASGPYNEQFF
CDR3nt: TGTGCCAGCAGCACAGCTAGCGGACCTTACAATGAGCAGTTCTTC
d_gene: TRBD2
v_gene: TRBV5-4
abundance: NA
j_gene: TRBJ2-1

CDR3aa: CASSLLPPTGDSYGYTF
CDR3nt: TGTGCCAGCAGTTTACTCCCCCCGACAGGGGATAGTTATGGCTACACCTTC
d_gene: TRBD1
v_gene: TRBV27
abundance: NA
j_gene: TRBJ1-2

CDR3aa: CASSQIGRGDTQYF
CDR3nt: TGCGCCAGCAGCCAAATCGGTAGAGGAGATACGCAGTATTTT
d_gene: NA
v_gene: TRBV4-1
abundance: NA
j_gene: TRBJ2-3

CDR3aa: CASGTSGYYNEQFF
CDR3nt: TGTGCCAGCGGAACTAGCGGCTACTACAATGAGCAGTTCTTC
d_gene: TRBD2
v_gene: TRBV6-6
abundance: NA
j_gene: TRBJ2-1

CDR3aa: CASSITRLMNYGYTF
CDR3nt: TGTGCCAGTAGTATAACGCGACTGATGAACTATGGCTACACCTTC
d_gene: NA
v_gene: TRBV19
abundance: NA
j_gene: TRBJ1-2

CDR3aa: CASSPMGGTDTQYF
CDR3nt: TGTGCCAGCAGCCCGATGGGGGGAACAGATACGCAGTATTTT
d_gene: NA
v_gene: TRBV7-3
abundance: NA
j_gene: TRBJ2-3

CDR3aa: CATSDPIAGGTDEQFF
CDR3nt: TGTGCCACCAGTGATCCCATAGCGGGAGGGACCGATGAGCAGTTCTTC
d_gene: TRBD2
v_gene: TRBV24-1
abundance: NA
j_gene: TRBJ2-1